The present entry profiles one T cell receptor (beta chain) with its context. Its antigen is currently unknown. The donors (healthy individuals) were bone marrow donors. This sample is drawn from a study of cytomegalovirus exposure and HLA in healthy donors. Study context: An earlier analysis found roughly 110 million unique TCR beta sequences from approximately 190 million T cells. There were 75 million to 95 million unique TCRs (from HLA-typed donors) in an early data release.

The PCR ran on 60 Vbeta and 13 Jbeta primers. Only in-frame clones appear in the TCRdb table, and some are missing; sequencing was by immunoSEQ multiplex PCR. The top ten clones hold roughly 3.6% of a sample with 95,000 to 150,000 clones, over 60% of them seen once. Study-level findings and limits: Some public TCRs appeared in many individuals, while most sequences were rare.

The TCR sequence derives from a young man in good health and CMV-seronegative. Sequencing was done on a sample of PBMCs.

The CDR3, as DNA: TGTGCCAGCAGTTTGGGTAGCGCGCACCAAGGAGATACGCAGTATTTT. Amino acid sequence: CASSLGSAHQGDTQYF. The V call is TRBV28, the J call TRBJ2-3, with a possible D match to TRBD2 (5 bases). The CDR3 extends over 16 amino acids. Germline values: CDR1 MDHEN, CDR2 SYDVKM. Trimming took off 3 bases at V and 5 bases at J, with 18 bases between the two ends.